These 25 T cell receptor beta chains came from one sample sequenced in a study of control samples from healthy donors and cancer patients. Sequenced by immunoSEQ multiplex PCR; TCRdb stores in-frame clones only, minus some. The sample lists under 150,000 clones; 88% were seen once. Sequenced input: blood. These receptors were taken from a woman in her 70s in good health.

The CDR3 is CASSSLMQGAGNQPQHF. The CDR3, as DNA: TGTGCCAGCAGCTCACTCATGCAGGGGGCTGGCAATCAGCCCCAGCATTTT. The V call is TRBV5-6, the J call TRBJ1-5; TRBD1 agrees at 8 bases. This CDR3 spans 17 amino acids. V shed 3 bases and J 2 bases; nucleotides not matched to a gene: 10. Germline CDR1 reads SGHDT; CDR2 reads YYEEEE.

The chain uses TRBV11-2 and TRBJ2-1, with D possibly TRBD1 on 5 matching bases. The germline V and J ends were trimmed by 1 base and 14 bases, with 15 bases remaining between them. CDR3 length: 13 residues. Germline values: CDR1 SGHAT, CDR2 FQNNGV. The CDR3 protein is CASSLGVLPGKFF. CDR3 DNA: TGTGCCAGCAGCTTAGGGGTCCTGCCAGGGAAGTTCTTC. Full variable domain (missing parts from reference TRBV11-2 and TRBJ2-1): EAGVAQSPRYKIIEKRQSVAFWCNPISGHATLYWYQQILGQGPKLLIQFQNNGVVDDSQLPKDRFSAERLKGVDSTLKIQPAKLEDSAVYLCASSLGVLPGKFFGPGTRLTVL.

This chain links TRBV4-1 with TRBJ1-3; TRBD1 matches 8 bases. V lost 4 bases and J lost 0; bases outside the gene matches: 8. This CDR3 has 17 amino acids. Per germline, CDR1 MGHRA and CDR2 YSYEKL. The CDR3, as DNA: TGCGCCAGCAGCCGACAGGGGATCATCCTCTCTGGAAACACCATATATTTT. Its translation is CASSRQGIILSGNTIYF.

CDR3 in amino acids: CASSEGVPGNTIYF. The CDR3 coding sequence is TGTGCCAGCAGTGAGGGGGTCCCTGGAAACACCATATATTTT. The J gene is TRBJ1-3, the V gene TRBV2, with D tentatively TRBD1 (5 bases). The CDR3 has 14 residues. Germline assignment: CDR1 SNHLY and CDR2 FYNNEI. V shed 3 bases and J shed 2 bases, with 8 bases lying between them.

This chain connects TRBV5-1 to TRBJ1-5, with D unresolved. Trimming removed 4 bases at V and 11 bases at J, with 19 bases between. CDR1 and CDR2 from the germline V gene are SGHRS and YFSETQ. The CDR3 has 14 residues. This chain's CDR3 is CASSLDGTMGTQHF. The CDR3 DNA sequence: TGCGCCAGCAGCCTGGATGGTACGATGGGGACCCAGCATTTT. The variable domain in full, completed from reference TRBV5-1 and TRBJ1-5, reads KAGVTQTPRYLIKTRGQQVTLSCSPISGHRSVSWYQQTPGQGLQFLFEYFSETQRNKGNFPGRFSGRQFSNSRSEMNVSTLELGDSALYLCASSLDGTMGTQHFGDGTRLSIL.

The table lists this clone with a count of one. V usage is TRBV6-5 and J usage is TRBJ1-2; D is unresolved. The length of the CDR3 is 13 residues. Between the trimmed V and J ends, which lost 1 base and 3 bases, there was a span of 6 bases. Germline CDR1 and CDR2: MNHEY and SVGAGI. The CDR3 sequence is CASSYLADYGYTF. CDR3 sequence (DNA): TGTGCCAGCAGTTACTTGGCGGACTATGGCTACACCTTC.

J is TRBJ2-5 and V is TRBV12-3 or TRBV12-4, with a weak D call TRBD2 (6 bases). This CDR3 spans 13 amino acids. V lost 7 bases and J lost 5, with 14 bases in between. The CDR3 coding sequence is TGTGCCAGCACTTCCTGGGCGGGGGAGACCCAGTACTTC. As protein: CASTSWAGETQYF.

CDR3 nucleotide sequence: TGTGCCAGCAGTCCGACTAGCGGGGGGGCCGCCGGAGAGACCCAGTACTTC. Translating gives CASSPTSGGAAGETQYF. The V gene is TRBV6-6, the J gene TRBJ2-5, with 14 bases aligning to TRBD2. V dropped 5 bases and J dropped 4; count of bases not matched to a gene: 9. The CDR3 length is 17 residues. Germline assignment: CDR1 MNHNY and CDR2 SVGAGI (reference sequence).

The gene calls are TRBV5-6 and TRBJ1-4; D call uncertain. The CDR3 runs to 15 residues. The germline CDR1 and CDR2 sequences are SGHDT and YYEEEE. V was pared by 4 bases and J by 4 bases, with 14 bases between. The CDR3 is CASSLRVGSNEKLFF. The CDR3 region has the DNA TGTGCCAGCAGCCTAAGGGTCGGAAGTAATGAAAAACTGTTTTTT.

This sequence joins TRBV7-9 and TRBJ2-1; D could derive from TRBD1 or TRBD2 (5 bases each). The length of the CDR3 is 16 residues. Trimming removed 4 bases from V and 4 bases from J, with 17 bases in between. CDR1 is SEHNR, CDR2 FQNEAQ, per germline (reference sequence). CDR3 in DNA: TGTGCCAGCAGCTCCGGGGCCGGGTCGCAGTACAATGAGCAGTTCTTC. Residues: CASSSGAGSQYNEQFF. The complete variable domain, with remaining parts taken from reference TRBV7-9 and TRBJ2-1, reads DTGVSQNPRHKITKRGQNVTFRCDPISEHNRLYWYRQTLGQGPEFLTYFQNEAQLEKSRLLSDRFSAERPKGSFSTLEIQRTEQGDSAMYLCASSSGAGSQYNEQFFGPGTRLTVL.

This clone was seen just once. V gene TRBV4-2 combines with J gene TRBJ1-5; 7 bases line up with TRBD1. The CDR3 totals 14 residues. Unmatched junction bases numbered 3, after V lost 4 bases and J lost 3 bases. The germline CDR1 and CDR2 sequences are LGHNA and YNFKEQ. CDR3 DNA: TGTGCCAGCAGCCGTGGGACAGACAATCAGCCCCAGCATTTT. Protein product: CASSRGTDNQPQHF.

A single count supports this clone. V usage is TRBV2 and J usage is TRBJ2-3; D gene ambiguous. Per germline, CDR1 SNHLY and CDR2 FYNNEI. CDR3 size: 14 residues. Trimming removed 6 bases from V and 2 bases from J, with 12 bases in between. CDR3 region: CASSGAGFTDTQYF. Written as DNA, the CDR3 is TGTGCCAGCAGCGGAGCCGGCTTCACAGATACGCAGTATTTT.

The chain carries TRBV6-4 and TRBJ2-7, with a possible D match to TRBD1 (5 bases). CDR1 is MRHNA and CDR2 is SNTAGT in the germline V gene. The V gene lost 6 bases and the J gene lost 7 bases, with 7 bases spanning the gap. CDR3 length: 10 residues. The CDR3 here is CASSRTEQYF. Written as DNA, the CDR3 is TGTGCCAGCAGCCGGACAGAGCAGTACTTC.

The gene calls are TRBV3-1 (or the pseudogene TRBV3-2) and TRBJ1-3; D unclear. Germline V gives CDR1 LGHDT, CDR2 YNNKEL (reference sequence). The CDR3 spans 16 residues. V dropped 1 base and J dropped 0 bases, with 10 bases sitting between them. CDR3 in amino acids: CASSQVYYSSGNTIYF. CDR3 bases: TGTGCCAGCAGCCAAGTGTACTACTCCTCTGGAAACACCATATATTTT.

The chain couples TRBV7-2 to TRBJ1-3; 7 bases map to TRBD1. CDR1 and CDR2 from the germline V gene are SGHTA and FQGNSA. J gave up 4 bases and V 4 bases, and 7 bases lay outside the gene matches. The CDR3 spans 15 residues. The CDR3 is CASSSSTGAGNTIYF. DNA for the CDR3: TGTGCCAGCAGCTCGAGTACAGGGGCCGGAAACACCATATATTTT.

This clone was recorded only once. This chain joins TRBV7-3 and TRBJ2-5; perhaps TRBD2 as D (6 bases). The CDR3 is made up of 14 amino acids. The V gene's germline CDR1 is SGHTA and CDR2 FQGTGA. Deletions cut 3 bases from V and 5 bases from J, with 13 bases between. In nucleotides, the CDR3 is TGTGCCAGCAGCTTTGGCGGGGCGGGGGAGACCCAGTACTTC. Amino acids: CASSFGGAGETQYF.

V is TRBV5-1 and J is TRBJ2-7; D is perhaps TRBD1 (5 bases). The CDR3 extends over 15 amino acids. The ends were cut back, 0 bases at V and 3 bases at J, with 13 bases in the middle. Per germline, CDR1 SGHRS and CDR2 YFSETQ. The DNA of the CDR3 is TGCGCCAGCAGCTTGGTGGCAGGGCCAGACTACGAGCAGTACTTC. Amino acids: CASSLVAGPDYEQYF.

The chain combines TRBV18 with TRBJ2-7; TRBD1 agrees at 8 bases. Per the germline V gene, CDR1 is KGHSH and CDR2 is LQKENI. The V and J ends lost 5 bases and 2 bases, in that order; junction bases with no gene match: 5. This CDR3 is 14 amino acids long. As DNA, the CDR3 is TGTGCCAGCTCATCGGACAGGGTGACCTACGAGCAGTACTTC. This sequence encodes CASSSDRVTYEQYF.

Remarks on this clone: The junction shows a germline mismatch at one end, possibly a read error. The V gene is TRBV7-9, the J gene TRBJ2-3; TRBD1 matches at 10 bases. Germline values: CDR1 SEHNR, CDR2 FQNEAQ (reference sequence). This CDR3 comprises 13 residues. For the CDR3, the DNA is TGTGCCAGCAGCTCCGGACCGCCGGGACAGGGGAATTTT. Translating gives CASSSGPPGQGNF.

The chain recombines TRBV28 with TRBJ1-2; D possibly corresponds to TRBD1 (6 bases). The CDR3 runs 15 residues. V was shortened by 5 bases and J by 2 bases, with 15 bases between the two germline ends. CDR1 is MDHEN, CDR2 SYDVKM, per germline. CDR3 nucleotides: TGTGCCAGCAGTGGATACGACAGGAGAAACTATGGCTACACCTTC. Protein sequence: CASSGYDRRNYGYTF.

The V gene is TRBV29-1, the J gene TRBJ1-2; a weak D match, TRBD1 (6 bases). V dropped 6 bases and J dropped 8 bases, with 13 bases sitting between them. This CDR3 has 11 residues. Germline CDR1 is SQVTM and CDR2 is ANQGSEA. DNA of the CDR3: TGCAGCGTCCGGACAGCTCGAGGCTACACCTTC. Its translation is CSVRTARGYTF.

This clone showed up just a few times. This chain uses TRBV5-1 with TRBJ1-5; tentative D call: TRBD1 (5 bases). The V gene lost 4 bases and the J gene lost 4 bases, with 15 bases spanning the gap. Germline V gene lookup returns CDR1 SGHRS and CDR2 YFSETQ. This CDR3 has 15 amino acids. The CDR3: CASSLSPGGNQPQHF. CDR3 in DNA: TGCGCCAGCAGCCTGTCCCCGGGGGGTAATCAGCCCCAGCATTTT.

The chain is built from TRBV2 and TRBJ2-7; 7 positions match TRBD1. The junction had 14 bases not matched to a gene; V was cut back by 4 bases and J by 2 bases. The length of the CDR3 is 17 residues. Germline V gene data show CDR1 as SNHLY and CDR2 as FYNNEI. In DNA, the CDR3 is TGTGCCAGCAGTGGACAGACAGGGCCATTTCGAACCTACGAGCAGTACTTC. It translates to CASSGQTGPFRTYEQYF. The full variable domain, completed using reference TRBV2 and TRBJ2-7, is EPEVTQTPSHQVTQMGQEVILRCVPISNHLYFYWYRQILGQKVEFLVSFYNNEISEKSEIFDDQFSVERPDGSNFTLKIRSTKLEDSAMYFCASSGQTGPFRTYEQYFGPGTRLTVT.

This chain joins TRBV2 and TRBJ1-2, with 7 bases lining up with TRBD1. J was trimmed by 7 bases and V by 5 bases; bases with no gene match: 7. Per germline, CDR1 SNHLY and CDR2 FYNNEI. The CDR3 totals 13 residues. In nucleotides, the CDR3 is TGTGCCAGCAGTCGGGACAGCCCTGTTGGCTACACCTTC. This encodes CASSRDSPVGYTF.

This sequence joins TRBV9 and TRBJ2-1; D tentatively fits TRBD1 or TRBD2 (6 bases each). V was shortened by 4 bases and J by 6 bases, with 20 bases between the two germline ends. The CDR3 length is 16 residues. Germline V lookup: CDR1 SGDLS, CDR2 YYNGEE. CDR3 protein: CASSPRGGRGLNEQFF. The CDR3 DNA reads TGTGCCAGCAGCCCCCGAGGTGGACGGGGGCTCAATGAGCAGTTCTTC.